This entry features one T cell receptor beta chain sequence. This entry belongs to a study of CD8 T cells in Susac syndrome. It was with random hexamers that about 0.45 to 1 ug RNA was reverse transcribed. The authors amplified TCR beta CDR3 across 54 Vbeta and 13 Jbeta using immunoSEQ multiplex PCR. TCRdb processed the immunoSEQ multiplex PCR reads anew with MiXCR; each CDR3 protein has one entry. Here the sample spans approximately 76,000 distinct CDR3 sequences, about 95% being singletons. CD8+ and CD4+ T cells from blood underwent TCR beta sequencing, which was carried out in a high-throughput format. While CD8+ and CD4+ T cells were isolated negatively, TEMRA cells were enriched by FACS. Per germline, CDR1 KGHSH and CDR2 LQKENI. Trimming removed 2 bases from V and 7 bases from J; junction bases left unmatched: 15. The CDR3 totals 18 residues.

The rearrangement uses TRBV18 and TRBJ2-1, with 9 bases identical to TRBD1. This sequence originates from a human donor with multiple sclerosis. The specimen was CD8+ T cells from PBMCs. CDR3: CASSPYRTGENTMNEQFF. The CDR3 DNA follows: TGTGCCAGCTCACCATATCGGACAGGGGAGAATACAATGAATGAGCAGTTCTTC.